This entry is about one TCR beta chain. This record belongs to a study of blood T cell repertoires in COVID-19. In the study overall: Some COVID-19 samples were acute and others convalescent; all came from the United States, Italy and Spain. In each case, the material was cDNA or gDNA derived from T cells, B-cell-depleted T cells, or PBMCs.

Per the study methods: Counts of nucleated cells, estimated from reference gene primer amplification, were obtained. The data were produced by immunoSEQ multiplex PCR, yet TCRdb's version contains in-frame clones alone and is incomplete. The DNA was the basis for D and trimming; V, J and clone size are from that table. The repertoire holds fewer than 300,000 clones, approximately 82% seen once, with 2.5% to 3.5% in the top ten. The CDR3 has 14 residues. The V gene's germline CDR1 is LGHDT and CDR2 YNNKEL (reference sequence). Trimming shortened V by 4 bases and J by 0 bases, and 9 bases separated the two germline ends.

The chain uses TRBV3-1 (or the pseudogene TRBV3-2) and TRBJ1-1, with D uncertain. This clonotype was obtained from a woman under 30 with acute or convalescent COVID-19. Sequencing used peripheral blood. CDR3 in amino acids: CASSPSVMNTEAFF. Written as DNA, the CDR3 is TGTGCCAGCAGCCCTTCGGTCATGAACACTGAAGCTTTCTTT.